The 27 T cell receptor beta chains below were found in one sample sequenced in a study of blood T cell repertoires in COVID-19. Clones were read by immunoSEQ multiplex PCR, and TCRdb kept only the in-frame ones, dropping some. This repertoire shows 200,000 to 250,000 clones, approximately 84% found once; its top ten account for under 4.5%. The specimen sequenced was peripheral blood. These receptors were obtained from a man between 45 and 60 years old with acute or convalescent COVID-19.

The chain joins TRBV24-1 to TRBJ2-1; no definite D call. CDR1 and CDR2 (germline): KGHDR, SFDVKD. This CDR3 contains 12 residues. The V and J ends lost 5 bases and 8 bases respectively, with 9 bases between them. DNA for the CDR3: TGTGCCACCAGTGGTGCGACTGATGAGCAGTTCTTC. Translation: CATSGATDEQFF.

The chain is built from TRBV2 and TRBJ2-7, with 8 bases that match TRBD1. Per germline, CDR1 SNHLY and CDR2 FYNNEI. The CDR3 is 14 residues long. Germline trimming cut 0 bases from V and 4 bases from J; bases unmatched to any gene: 2. Here the CDR3 DNA reads TGTGCCAGCAGTGAAGCGGGGACAGGATACGAGCAGTACTTC. It is translated as CASSEAGTGYEQYF.

V and J are TRBV29-1 and TRBJ2-3, with a tentative D call TRBD2 (5 bases). The CDR3 runs 15 residues. V dropped 4 bases and J dropped 2 bases, with 16 bases sitting between them. Germline CDR1 reads SQVTM; CDR2 reads ANQGSEA. CDR3 residues: CSVALTFGDTDTQYF. The CDR3 DNA reads as TGCAGCGTTGCCCTGACGTTCGGGGACACAGATACGCAGTATTTT.

This clone was detected a few times. The chain is built from TRBV7-9 and TRBJ2-7; 8 bases match TRBD1. This CDR3 has 15 residues. V shed 1 base and J 7 bases; nucleotides not matched to a gene: 9. Germline-derived CDR1 and CDR2 are SEHNR and FQNEAQ (reference sequence). This CDR3 reads CASSLVGRGPGEQYF. DNA for the CDR3: TGTGCCAGCAGCTTAGTGGGCAGGGGGCCTGGTGAGCAGTACTTC.

This clone was seen once. The V gene is TRBV28, the J gene TRBJ2-1, with 9 bases fitting TRBD1. The CDR3 runs 15 residues. From germline, CDR1 is MDHEN and CDR2 SYDVKM. V trimming: 5 bases; J trimming: 7 bases; junction bases outside the gene matches: 9. CDR3 nucleotide sequence: TGTGCCAGCAGTCCCACCGGGACAGGGACGAATGAGCAGTTCTTC. It is translated as CASSPTGTGTNEQFF.

The J gene is TRBJ1-3, the V gene TRBV27; a possible D gene is TRBD1 (5 bases). Germline values: CDR1 MNHEY, CDR2 SMNVEV (reference sequence). The CDR3 runs 16 residues. The ends were cut back, 0 bases at V and 6 bases at J, with 15 bases in the middle. CDR3 protein: CASSLSWQAGQNTIYF. The CDR3, as DNA: TGTGCCAGCAGTTTATCGTGGCAGGCAGGACAAAACACCATATATTTT.

The chain couples TRBV30 to TRBJ1-2; TRBD1 matches 10 bases. CDR3 length: 16 residues. The germline V gene has CDR1 GTSNPN and CDR2 SVGIG (reference sequence). V lost 4 bases and J lost 2; bases outside the gene matches: 10. CDR3 DNA: TGTGCCTGGATTCACGACAGGGGGCGTAGGAACTATGGCTACACCTTC. Protein: CAWIHDRGRRNYGYTF.

This chain uses TRBV28 with TRBJ2-1; a possible D gene is TRBD2 (5 bases). V was clipped by 2 bases and J by 4 bases, with 9 bases between them. Per germline, CDR1 MDHEN and CDR2 SYDVKM. The CDR3 sequence is 14 residues long. DNA of the CDR3: TGTGCCAGCAGTTTAAATAGCGAGTACAATGAGCAGTTCTTC. Translation gives CASSLNSEYNEQFF.

This chain's CDR3 is CASSQYSSNQPQHF. In nucleotides, the CDR3 is TGCGCCAGCAGCCAATATAGTAGCAATCAGCCCCAGCATTTT. The rearrangement links TRBV4-1 to TRBJ1-5; D gene uncertain. Per the germline V gene, CDR1 is MGHRA and CDR2 is YSYEKL. The V and J ends lost 2 bases and 0 bases respectively, with 5 bases between them. The CDR3 is 14 amino acids.

This sequence joins TRBV19 and TRBJ1-1; the match to TRBD1 covers 8 bases. CDR1 is LNHDA, CDR2 SQIVND, per germline (reference sequence). The length of the CDR3 is 16 residues. With V trimmed by 3 bases and J by 4 bases, 10 bases remained unmatched. The CDR3 nucleotides read TGTGCCAGTAGTATTTGGTCGGGACAGGCTTTCACTGAAGCTTTCTTT. Translated: CASSIWSGQAFTEAFF.

The chain carries TRBV10-2 and TRBJ1-5; no firm D call. Germline V gives CDR1 WSHSY, CDR2 SAAADI. There are 12 residues in the CDR3. Deletions cut 1 base from V and 6 bases from J, with 4 bases between. The CDR3 sequence: CASSEWSQPQHF. The CDR3 nucleotides read TGCGCCAGCAGTGAGTGGAGTCAGCCCCAGCATTTT.

The chain is built from TRBV29-1 and TRBJ2-1; no clear D. The CDR3 runs 13 residues. From germline, CDR1 is SQVTM and CDR2 ANQGSEA. Trimming shortened V by 1 base and J by 5 bases, and 9 bases separated the two germline ends. The DNA of the CDR3 is TGCAGCGTTGAAGGTGGCAGCGACAATGAGCAGTTCTTC. Its protein product is CSVEGGSDNEQFF.

This clone was observed a handful of times. The chain carries TRBV10-3 and TRBJ2-1; possible D gene TRBD1, 6 bases. The CDR3 is made up of 20 amino acids. Germline lookup yields CDR1 ENHRY and CDR2 SYGVKD. Trimming removed 2 bases at V and 5 bases at J, with 28 bases between. CDR3 residues: CAISEPRGAEKGLADNEQFF. DNA for the CDR3: TGTGCCATCAGTGAGCCCAGGGGAGCAGAAAAGGGGCTAGCCGACAATGAGCAGTTCTTC.

This chain uses TRBV11-2 with TRBJ2-3, with TRBD1 identical over 8 bases. The ends lost 5 bases at V and 4 bases at J; junction bases unmatched: 8. This CDR3 contains 15 residues. Per germline, CDR1 SGHAT and CDR2 FQNNGV. The CDR3 nucleotides read TGTGCCAGCAGCCCCAGGGGGCGTGCCCCAGATACGCAGTATTTT. Translating gives CASSPRGRAPDTQYF.

About this clone: Within the sample, other DNA sequences also encode this same CDR3. This chain joins TRBV5-1 and TRBJ2-7; D is perhaps TRBD1 (5 bases). CDR1 and CDR2 (germline): SGHRS, YFSETQ. The CDR3 length is 13 residues. Trimming took 4 bases from V and 0 from J, leaving 8 bases between them. The CDR3, as DNA: TGCGCCAGCAGCCCCCAGGGCTCCTACGAGCAGTACTTC. This sequence encodes CASSPQGSYEQYF.

The CDR3 here is CASSPRVGGTDTQYF. The CDR3 DNA is TGTGCCAGCAGCCCCCGGGTTGGCGGCACAGATACGCAGTATTTT. The chain carries TRBV7-8 and TRBJ2-3; D remains ambiguous. The CDR3 has 15 amino acids. From germline, CDR1 is SGHVS and CDR2 FQNEAQ. Trimming removed 5 bases at V and 1 base at J, with 13 bases between. Looking up the rest from reference TRBV7-8 and TRBJ2-3 gives the full variable domain: GAGVSQSPRYKVAKRGQDVALRCDPISGHVSLFWYQQALGQGPEFLTYFQNEAQLDKSGLPSDRFFAERPEGSVSTLKIQRTQQEDSAVYLCASSPRVGGTDTQYFGPGTRLTVL.

This clone was recorded a few times. The chain recombines TRBV28 with TRBJ1-1, with unresolved D. The CDR3 is 16 residues long. The ends were cut back, 6 bases at V and 0 bases at J, with 17 bases in the middle. Germline CDR1 and CDR2: MDHEN and SYDVKM. DNA for the CDR3: TGTGCCAGCAGCCCCCCCCGGGATCCCATGAACACTGAAGCTTTCTTT. It is translated as CASSPPRDPMNTEAFF.

The chain uses TRBV7-9 and TRBJ2-1, with 13 bases aligning to TRBD2. CDR3 length: 14 amino acids. V shed 7 bases, J shed 6 bases, and the junction held 3 bases outside the gene matches. CDR1 SEHNR and CDR2 FQNEAQ come from the germline V gene (reference sequence). CDR3 DNA sequence: TGTGCCAGCACCACTAGCGGGAGGGGCAATGAGCAGTTCTTC. This translates into CASTTSGRGNEQFF.

This clone occurred a few times. The V gene is TRBV5-4, the J gene TRBJ1-3, with unresolved D. The germline V and J ends were trimmed by 0 bases and 1 base, with 5 bases remaining between them. This CDR3 spans 14 amino acids. The V gene's germline CDR1 is SGHNT and CDR2 YYREEE (reference sequence). The CDR3 reads CASSLAGSGNTIYF. For the CDR3, the DNA is TGTGCCAGCAGCTTGGCGGGATCTGGAAACACCATATATTTT.

This chain connects TRBV4-1 to TRBJ2-1; 13 positions agree with TRBD2. Germline V lookup: CDR1 MGHRA, CDR2 YSYEKL. V was clipped by 1 base and J by 1 base; unmatched bases: 10. The CDR3 has 20 residues. CDR3 in DNA: TGCGCCAGCAGCCAAGTCCCACTAGCGGGAGGGCCGAGGTCCTACAATGAGCAGTTCTTC. Its translation is CASSQVPLAGGPRSYNEQFF.

This chain links TRBV9 with TRBJ2-5; maybe TRBD2 (5 bases). V dropped 4 bases and J dropped 4 bases, with 17 bases sitting between them. The length of the CDR3 is 15 residues. Per the germline V gene, CDR1 is SGDLS and CDR2 is YYNGEE. The CDR3 here is CASSPGPARGETQYF. DNA of the CDR3: TGTGCCAGCAGCCCCGGACCCGCACGGGGAGAGACCCAGTACTTC.

The chain joins TRBV18 to TRBJ1-1; 10 positions match TRBD1. V trimming: 6 bases; J trimming: 7 bases; junction bases outside the gene matches: 5. Germline V gene sequence: CDR1 KGHSH, CDR2 LQKENI. The CDR3 runs 13 residues. CDR3 nucleotides: TGTGCCAGCTCGGGGACAGGGGCTAGTGAAGCTTTCTTT. Amino acids: CASSGTGASEAFF.

The chain combines TRBV5-1 with TRBJ1-5, with D possibly TRBD1 on 5 matching bases. The CDR3 is 15 amino acids. With 1 base removed from V and 4 bases from J, the gap between germline ends came to 12 bases. Germline V gene sequence: CDR1 SGHRS, CDR2 YFSETQ. The CDR3 reads CASSLITGDNQPQHF. The CDR3 coding sequence is TGCGCCAGCAGCTTGATTACAGGTGATAATCAGCCCCAGCATTTT.

This clone was found a few times. CDR3 sequence (DNA): TGCGCCAGCAGCCAAGATACAGGATCTAACTATGGCTACACCTTC. Encoded protein: CASSQDTGSNYGYTF. The rearrangement joins TRBV4-1 to TRBJ1-2, with D tentatively TRBD1 (5 bases). The CDR3 runs 15 residues. V shed 0 bases and J shed 0 bases, with 8 bases lying between them. Germline CDR1 MGHRA, CDR2 YSYEKL.

V usage is TRBV11-3 and J usage is TRBJ1-5, with 8 bases that match TRBD1. The CDR3 runs to 18 residues. The V and J ends lost 5 bases and 1 base, in that order; junction bases with no gene match: 13. Germline assignment: CDR1 SGHNT and CDR2 YENEEA. Here the CDR3 reads CASSTTAWDRTSNQPQHF. The DNA of the CDR3 is TGTGCCAGCAGCACGACTGCCTGGGACAGGACCAGCAATCAGCCCCAGCATTTT.

This chain joins TRBV15 and TRBJ2-7, with unresolved D. The length of the CDR3 is 11 residues. Looked up from germline, CDR1 is LNHNV and CDR2 is YYDKDF (reference sequence). V shed 3 bases and J shed 3 bases, with 3 bases lying between them. Written as DNA, the CDR3 is TGTGCCACCAGCAGCGGCTACGAGCAGTACTTC. Translated, it gives CATSSGYEQYF.

The CDR3: CASRGQGALNQPQHF. The CDR3 nucleotides read TGTGCCAGCAGGGGACAGGGGGCCCTCAATCAGCCCCAGCATTTT. V is TRBV6-5 and J is TRBJ1-5; 12 bases agree with TRBD1. The junction had 3 bases not matched to a gene; V was cut back by 6 bases and J by 3 bases. Germline V gene data show CDR1 as MNHEY and CDR2 as SVGAGI. CDR3 length: 15 amino acids.